The 27 T cell receptor beta chains presented below share a single source sample, sequenced in a study of blood T cell repertoires in COVID-19. TCRdb's copy holds only in-frame clones and misses some; the assay was immunoSEQ multiplex PCR. The sample records about 80,000 clones, roughly 80% being singletons. Material: peripheral blood. Receptors were obtained from an elderly woman with acute or convalescent COVID-19.

The chain links TRBV27 to TRBJ2-5; 8 bases align to TRBD1. CDR3 size: 17 residues. Germline V gives CDR1 MNHEY, CDR2 SMNVEV (reference sequence). Trimming removed 6 bases from V and 5 bases from J; junction bases left unmatched: 17. Here the CDR3 reads CASSQTTGVVRRETQYF. CDR3 sequence (DNA): TGTGCCAGCAGCCAAACGACAGGGGTCGTCCGCCGGGAGACCCAGTACTTC.

The chain recombines TRBV7-2 with TRBJ2-1, with D possibly TRBD1 on 6 matching bases. V shed 5 bases and J shed 2 bases, with 16 bases lying between them. The CDR3 has 16 residues. Germline CDR1 reads SGHTA; CDR2 reads FQGNSA. The CDR3 region is CASSAPNRDPYNEQFF. The CDR3 DNA is TGTGCCAGCAGCGCTCCCAACAGGGACCCCTACAATGAGCAGTTCTTC. Full variable domain (outside the CDR3, taken from reference TRBV7-2 and TRBJ2-1): GAGVSQSPSNKVTEKGKDVELRCDPISGHTALYWYRQSLGQGLEFLIYFQGNSAPDKSGLPSDRFSAERTGGSVSTLTIQRTQQEDSAVYLCASSAPNRDPYNEQFFGPGTRLTVL.

V and J are TRBV7-6 and TRBJ2-5; TRBD2 aligns across 11 bases. Germline values: CDR1 SGHVS, CDR2 FNYEAQ. The CDR3 spans 15 residues. Trimming took 0 bases from V and 5 from J; bases not matched to a gene: 2. The CDR3 protein is CASSLATSGDETQYF. CDR3 bases: TGTGCCAGCAGCTTAGCGACTAGCGGGGATGAGACCCAGTACTTC.

The rearrangement links TRBV6-6 to TRBJ2-5; D is ambiguous. V was pared by 6 bases and J by 4 bases, with 18 bases between. Germline lookup yields CDR1 MNHNY and CDR2 SVGAGI (reference sequence). The CDR3 has 15 amino acids. CDR3 in DNA: TGTGCCAGCAGGGTCCTTGGGTTCCCGGGAGAGACCCAGTACTTC. Translating gives CASRVLGFPGETQYF.

CDR3 nucleotide sequence: TGTGCCAGCAGCCAAGATCGGGCCCGCGGGTACTACGAGCAGTACTTC. This sequence encodes CASSQDRARGYYEQYF. The chain links TRBV3-1 (or the pseudogene TRBV3-2) to TRBJ2-7, with a weak D call TRBD2 (5 bases). Germline loops: CDR1 LGHDT, CDR2 YNNKEL (reference sequence). The ends were cut back, 0 bases at V and 3 bases at J, with 15 bases in the middle. CDR3 length: 16 residues.

V is TRBV9 and J is TRBJ2-1, with 9 bases lining up with TRBD2. After removal of 1 base from V and 5 bases from J, the junction contained 4 bases not matched to a gene. This CDR3 has 15 amino acids. CDR1 is SGDLS, CDR2 YYNGEE, per germline. CDR3 DNA: TGTGCCAGCAGCGTAACCATAGCGGGGGACAATGAGCAGTTCTTC. This gives the protein CASSVTIAGDNEQFF.

The genes are TRBV6-5 and TRBJ1-2; D may be TRBD1 (6 bases). Trimming took 2 bases from V and 9 from J, leaving 16 bases between them. The CDR3 is 14 residues long. Germline assignment: CDR1 MNHEY and CDR2 SVGAGI. DNA for the CDR3: TGTGCCAGCAGTTACGGTCAGGGGTCGGAACGCTACACCTTC. This gives the protein CASSYGQGSERYTF.

V gene TRBV11-2 combines with J gene TRBJ1-4; D is perhaps TRBD1 (6 bases). The CDR3 loop spans 18 amino acids. V lost 2 bases to trimming and J lost 3 bases, with 19 bases between them. Germline V CDR1 and CDR2: SGHAT, FQNNGV. The CDR3 DNA is TGTGCCAGCAGCTTATCCGCATCCCTCAGGGGATCTAATGAAAAACTGTTTTTT. It encodes CASSLSASLRGSNEKLFF.

This clone was observed a few times. V is TRBV29-1 and J is TRBJ1-2, with TRBD1 matching 8 bases. Germline V lookup: CDR1 SQVTM, CDR2 ANQGSEA. With 6 bases clipped from V and 7 bases from J, the junction kept 10 bases outside the gene matches. The CDR3 runs 13 residues. The CDR3, as DNA: TGCAGCGTAGGACAGGGTGGAGGTAGTGGCTACACCTTC. Translating it yields CSVGQGGGSGYTF. The whole variable domain, filled in from reference TRBV29-1 and TRBJ1-2, reads SAVISQKPSRDICQRGTSLTIQCQVDSQVTMMFWYRQQPGQSLTLIATANQGSEATYESGFVIDKFPISRPNLTFSTLTVSNMSPEDSSIYLCSVGQGGGSGYTFGSGTRLTVV.

The rearrangement joins TRBV28 to TRBJ2-1, with TRBD2 matching 14 bases. The CDR3 sequence is 19 residues long. The J segment lost 0 bases and the V segment lost 5 bases, leaving 9 bases of the junction unmatched. Germline V gene sequence: CDR1 MDHEN, CDR2 SYDVKM. The CDR3, as DNA: TGTGCCAGCAGTACATGGACTAGCGGGGGGACCAGCTCCTACAATGAGCAGTTCTTC. Its translation is CASSTWTSGGTSSYNEQFF.

This clone is a singleton in its sample. The chain links TRBV2 to TRBJ1-4; perhaps TRBD1 as D (6 bases). With 4 bases removed from V and 4 bases from J, the gap between germline ends came to 13 bases. The CDR3 is 15 residues long. CDR1 is SNHLY and CDR2 is FYNNEI in the germline V gene. The DNA of the CDR3 is TGTGCCAGCAGTGCACCTCAGGGGCTTAATGAAAAACTGTTTTTT. This gives the protein CASSAPQGLNEKLFF.

The rearrangement uses TRBV18 and TRBJ2-1; TRBD2 agrees at 9 bases. V lost 3 bases and J lost 8; bases outside the gene matches: 2. The germline gives CDR1 KGHSH, CDR2 LQKENI. The CDR3 runs to 13 residues. DNA for the CDR3: TGTGCCAGCTCACCTAGCGGGGGTGATGAGCAGTTCTTC. Translation gives CASSPSGGDEQFF.

The chain couples TRBV19 to TRBJ1-5, with D perhaps TRBD1 (6 bases). The germline V gene encodes CDR1 LNHDA and CDR2 SQIVND (reference sequence). Trimming left V 4 bases short and J 2 bases short, with 12 bases between. The CDR3 spans 15 residues. CDR3 sequence (DNA): TGTGCCAGTAGTAAGTTTAAGGGGGGCAATCAGCCCCAGCATTTT. Translating it yields CASSKFKGGNQPQHF.

Here the CDR3 reads CASSHGLASQFF. DNA of the CDR3: TGTGCCAGCAGCCACGGACTAGCGTCGCAGTTCTTC. The chain joins TRBV7-2 to TRBJ2-1; 9 bases map to TRBD2. The ends lost 5 bases at V and 12 bases at J; junction bases unmatched: 5. Germline CDR1 SGHTA, CDR2 FQGNSA. The CDR3 covers 12 residues.

CDR3 DNA: TGTGCCAGCAGCCGGATCAGGGCCGGGGAGCTGTTTTTT. Translation gives CASSRIRAGELFF. This chain joins TRBV3-1 (or the pseudogene TRBV3-2) and TRBJ2-2, with a tentative D call TRBD1 (5 bases). Germline loops: CDR1 LGHDT, CDR2 YNNKEL (reference sequence). The CDR3 sequence is 13 residues long. The V end was cut by 4 bases, the J end by 6 bases, with 9 bases between.

V and J are TRBV24-1 and TRBJ2-5, with 7 nucleotides matching TRBD2. The CDR3 loop spans 15 amino acids. Germline loops: CDR1 KGHDR, CDR2 SFDVKD. Germline trimming cut 4 bases from V and 4 bases from J; bases unmatched to any gene: 8. The DNA for the CDR3 is TGTGCCACCAGTGACTCAGGGCCGGGGGGAGAGACCCAGTACTTC. Protein: CATSDSGPGGETQYF.

This chain links TRBV5-1 with TRBJ2-7; TRBD1 aligns across 8 bases. This CDR3 has 15 residues. Germline assignment: CDR1 SGHRS and CDR2 YFSETQ. V shed 0 bases, J shed 7 bases, and the junction held 9 bases outside the gene matches. In DNA form, the CDR3 reads TGCGCCAGCAGCTTGGCCCCGGGACAGGTGGGGGAGCAGTACTTC. This encodes CASSLAPGQVGEQYF.

The rearrangement uses TRBV27 and TRBJ1-1; D is unclear. In germline, CDR1 is MNHEY, CDR2 SMNVEV (reference sequence). Deletions cut 0 bases from V and 0 bases from J, with 14 bases between. The CDR3 contains 17 residues. The CDR3 sequence: CASSLSLSGSMNTEAFF. The CDR3, as DNA: TGTGCCAGCAGTTTATCGCTTTCAGGAAGTATGAACACTGAAGCTTTCTTT.

This clone was counted once. V and J are TRBV19 and TRBJ2-7, with 7 bases identical to TRBD1. Germline CDR1 LNHDA, CDR2 SQIVND (reference sequence). V shed 9 bases and J 0 bases; nucleotides not matched to a gene: 14. CDR3 length: 16 residues. The CDR3 region has the DNA TGTGCCAGGACAGGGATATACCCGCTAGGCTCCTACGAGCAGTACTTC. This encodes CARTGIYPLGSYEQYF.

The chain couples TRBV7-2 to TRBJ2-7, with TRBD1 matching over 7 bases. CDR1 is SGHTA, CDR2 FQGNSA, per germline. The CDR3 runs 15 residues. V lost 6 bases and J lost 2; bases outside the gene matches: 10. This CDR3 is CASSPTGTDPYEQYF. CDR3 DNA sequence: TGTGCCAGCAGTCCCACCGGGACAGACCCCTACGAGCAGTACTTC.

In its sample, this clone was seen once. V usage is TRBV18 and J usage is TRBJ2-5; the match to TRBD2 covers 8 bases. Germline V gives CDR1 KGHSH, CDR2 LQKENI. The CDR3 is made up of 15 amino acids. J lost 2 bases, V lost 6 bases, and 8 bases had no gene match. The CDR3 here is CASSPTAGAQETQYF. The DNA for the CDR3 is TGTGCCAGCTCGCCCACAGCGGGGGCGCAAGAGACCCAGTACTTC.

This chain links TRBV18 with TRBJ1-1, with 10 bases fitting TRBD1. Germline V gene sequence: CDR1 KGHSH, CDR2 LQKENI. Trimming at V came to 4 bases and at J to 0 bases, leaving 14 bases not matched to a gene. CDR3 size: 19 residues. CDR3 DNA sequence: TGTGCCAGCTCACTCTATGATTTGGGACAGGGGACTATGAACACTGAAGCTTTCTTT. It yields the protein CASSLYDLGQGTMNTEAFF.

V gene TRBV7-9 combines with J gene TRBJ1-1; D is uncertain. The V gene's germline CDR1 is SEHNR and CDR2 FQNEAQ (reference sequence). The CDR3 totals 11 residues. Trimming left V 7 bases short and J 0 bases short, with 3 bases between. CDR3 DNA sequence: TGTGCCAGCAACATGAACACTGAAGCTTTCTTT. Translated, it gives CASNMNTEAFF.

The rearrangement joins TRBV10-1 to TRBJ1-1; no firm D call. Trimming shortened V by 5 bases and J by 1 base, and 8 bases separated the two germline ends. CDR1 is WNHNN and CDR2 is SYGVQD in the germline V gene (reference sequence). CDR3 length equals 13 residues. CDR3 sequence (DNA): TGCGCCAGCAGTCTGTCAGAGAACACTGAAGCTTTCTTT. Its translation is CASSLSENTEAFF.

This sequence joins TRBV9 and TRBJ1-3; 7 bases match TRBD1. Trimming at V came to 0 bases and at J to 2 bases, leaving 2 bases not matched to a gene. There are 15 residues in the CDR3. Per germline, CDR1 SGDLS and CDR2 YYNGEE. The chain's CDR3 is CASSVGGTAGNTIYF. CDR3 coding DNA: TGTGCCAGCAGCGTAGGCGGGACAGCTGGAAACACCATATATTTT.

This clone was counted between two and nine times. This chain links TRBV5-1 with TRBJ1-2, with 7 bases that match TRBD1. This CDR3 is built from 12 residues. Unmatched junction bases numbered 3, after V lost 4 bases and J lost 6 bases. The V gene's germline CDR1 is SGHRS and CDR2 YFSETQ. CDR3 protein: CASSTGENGYTF. The CDR3 region has the DNA TGCGCCAGCAGCACAGGGGAAAATGGCTACACCTTC.

The chain joins TRBV6-5 to TRBJ1-6; 9 bases are a match to TRBD1. The V segment lost 7 bases and the J segment 12 bases; nucleotides outside the gene matches: 13. Germline loops: CDR1 MNHEY, CDR2 SVGAGI. The CDR3 has 15 amino acids. The CDR3 coding sequence is TGTGCCAGCAACCCGGGACAGGGTTTGAAAGGACCCCTCCACTTT. It yields the protein CASNPGQGLKGPLHF.